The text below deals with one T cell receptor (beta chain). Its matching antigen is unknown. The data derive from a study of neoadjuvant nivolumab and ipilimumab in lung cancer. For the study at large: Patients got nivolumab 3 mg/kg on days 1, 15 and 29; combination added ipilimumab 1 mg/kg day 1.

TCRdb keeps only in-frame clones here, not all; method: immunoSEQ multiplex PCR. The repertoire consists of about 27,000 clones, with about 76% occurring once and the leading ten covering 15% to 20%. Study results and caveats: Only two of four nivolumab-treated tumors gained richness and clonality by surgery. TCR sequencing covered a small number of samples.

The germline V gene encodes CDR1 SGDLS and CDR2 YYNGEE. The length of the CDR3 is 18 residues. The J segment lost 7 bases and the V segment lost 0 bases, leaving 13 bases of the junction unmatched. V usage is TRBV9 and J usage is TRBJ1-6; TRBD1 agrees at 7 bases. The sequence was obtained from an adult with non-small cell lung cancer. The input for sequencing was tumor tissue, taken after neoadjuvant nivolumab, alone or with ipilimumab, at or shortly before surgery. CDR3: CASSVAVEEGAGNSPLHF. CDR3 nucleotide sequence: TGTGCCAGCAGCGTAGCCGTTGAGGAGGGGGCTGGGAATTCACCCCTCCACTTT.